This T cell receptor beta chain is from a study of cytomegalovirus exposure and HLA in healthy donors. Vbeta (60) and Jbeta (13) primers were used in the PCR. The data were produced by immunoSEQ multiplex PCR, yet TCRdb's version contains in-frame clones alone and is incomplete. The sample contains more than 95,000 clones, around 74% of which appear only once. CDR3 size: 13 residues. The germline V gene encodes CDR1 SGHTA and CDR2 FQGTGA. Trimming cost V 3 bases and J 1 base, with 6 bases left between them. The gene calls are TRBV7-3 and TRBJ1-1, with D perhaps matching TRBD1 (6 bases). The origin of this receptor is a woman aged 45-59 years in good health and CMV-seropositive. Sequenced sample: PBMCs. The CDR3 protein is CASSLTGNTEAFF. The CDR3 DNA follows: TGTGCCAGCAGCTTGACAGGGAACACTGAAGCTTTCTTT.